This entry concerns a single T cell receptor beta chain. In each sample, at least 6 million PBMCs were isolated. The authors ran a second PCR of roughly 7 to 11 cycles using a sample-barcoded 5' primer and a J-beta primer mix. Every cDNA molecule carried a tag from a template-switch adaptor bearing 12 random nucleotides. TCRdb independently ran MiXCR on the 5' RACE reads; one entry per CDR3 protein. This sample has some 900,000 distinct CDR3 sequences, with under 30% found just once. The data belong to a study of blood T cells in healthy people across ages. Germline assignment: CDR1 SGHTA and CDR2 FQGNSA. This CDR3 spans 15 amino acids. V shed 7 bases and J shed 7 bases, with 20 bases lying between them.

Sequenced material: blood. This chain links TRBV7-2 with TRBJ2-1; D might be TRBD1 (6 bases). This receptor was obtained from an elderly woman in good health. CDR3 nucleotides: TGTGCCAGCACTCCATGGAGAGGGCAGGGGAATGAGCAGTTCTTC. Its translation: CASTPWRGQGNEQFF.